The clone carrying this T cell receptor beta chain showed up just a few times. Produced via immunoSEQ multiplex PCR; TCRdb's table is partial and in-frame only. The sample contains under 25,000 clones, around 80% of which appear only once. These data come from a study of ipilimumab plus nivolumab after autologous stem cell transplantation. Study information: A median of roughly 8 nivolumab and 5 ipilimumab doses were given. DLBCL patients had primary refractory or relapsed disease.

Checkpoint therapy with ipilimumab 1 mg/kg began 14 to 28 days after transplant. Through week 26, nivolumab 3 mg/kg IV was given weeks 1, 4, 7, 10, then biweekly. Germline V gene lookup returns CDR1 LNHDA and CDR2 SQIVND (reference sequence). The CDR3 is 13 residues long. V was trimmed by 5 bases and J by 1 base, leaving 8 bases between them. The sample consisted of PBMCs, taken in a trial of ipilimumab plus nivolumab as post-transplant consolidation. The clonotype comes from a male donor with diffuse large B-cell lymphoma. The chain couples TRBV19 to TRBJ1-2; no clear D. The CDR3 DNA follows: TGTGCCAGTAGTGTCAACGGTAACTATGGCTACACCTTC. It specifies CASSVNGNYGYTF.